Listed below are T cell receptor beta chains from one sample, sequenced in a study of T-cell reconstitution after alpha-beta-depleted transplantation in children. TCRdb re-called the PCR reads with MiXCR, one entry per CDR3 protein. The table lists 250,000 to 300,000 distinct CDR3 sequences, approximately 10% of them singletons. The sequencing used peripheral blood, collected 180 days after TCRalphabeta/CD19-depleted stem cell transplant. Receptors were obtained from a male patient aged 2-15 years who had a stem cell transplant for chronic granulomatous disease, so the T cells may come from the graft donor. Both conserved end residues are part of each CDR3. Each record gives: CDR3 DNA, CDR3 protein, clone size, V gene, D gene, J gene. A D gene is named only where the DNA matches it firmly. Clone size appears in some rows only: once, few, many, or a class for an expanded clone.

TGTGCCAGCAGCCGCCCGGGACTAGGAACCGGGGAGCTGTTTTTT CASSRPGLGTGELFF many TRBV5-6 TRBD2 TRBJ2-2
TGTGCCAGCAGTCCGACCCGTCGGGTGAACATTCAGTACTTC CASSPTRRVNIQYF many TRBV25-1 . TRBJ2-4
TGCGCCAGCAGCTTGGGCGGGGCCGGGACCCTCTCCTACAATGAGCAGTTCTTC CASSLGGAGTLSYNEQFF many TRBV5-1 . TRBJ2-1
TGTGCCACCAGTGTAGCGGGAGAGGGAGATACGCAGTATTTT CATSVAGEGDTQYF many TRBV24-1 TRBD2 TRBJ2-3
TGTGCCACCAGCAGCACTGGGACTAGCAGACTAGCGAACACCGGGGAGCTGTTTTTT CATSSTGTSRLANTGELFF many TRBV15 TRBD2 TRBJ2-2
TGCAGTGCTAGCTTTGTCGGCCCCGGGGGACGAGAGACCCAGTACTTC CSASFVGPGGRETQYF many TRBV20-1 . TRBJ2-5
TGCAGTGCTAGAGATCATCACAGGGGCCTCTACGAGCAGTACTTC CSARDHHRGLYEQYF many TRBV20-1 TRBD1 TRBJ2-7
TGTGCCAGCAGCTTTAAGTTATTCTCCGAGCAGTACTTC CASSFKLFSEQYF . TRBV5-4 . TRBJ2-7
TGCAGTGCTCGACCCACCCTCCTCCCAGATACGCAGTATTTT CSARPTLLPDTQYF many TRBV20-1 . TRBJ2-3
TGCGCCAGCAGTGAGCCGGGGCAGGGGGAGGGTGAGACCCAGTACTTC CASSEPGQGEGETQYF many TRBV10-1 . TRBJ2-5